This T cell receptor (beta chain) was captured by sequencing in a study of T cells after yellow fever vaccination. Study overall: Preparation of fractions with low cell numbers was performed using SMART-Seq v4 Ultra Low Input.

This clonotype came up many times. TCRdb re-called the 5' RACE reads through MiXCR, storing one row per CDR3 protein. Of about 320,000 distinct CDR3 sequences detected, 6.8% appear once; the ten largest clones hold roughly a sixth. This receptor was obtained from a man between 18 and 35 years old who received the YFV17D yellow fever vaccine. Material: PBMCs, obtained about 49 days after the first yellow fever vaccination.

In DNA form, the CDR3 reads TGCGCCAGCTCGGCTAACACAGGGCGGTCCTATGGCTACACCTTC. Protein product: CASSANTGRSYGYTF. The chain recombines TRBV5-1 with TRBJ1-2, with D possibly being TRBD1 (6 bases). The CDR3 is 15 amino acids. V lost 7 bases and J 4 bases, leaving 20 bases between the germline ends. From germline, CDR1 is SGHRS and CDR2 YFSETQ.